The next 20 T cell receptor beta chains were all read from a single sample in a study of OX40 agonist ivuxolimab in advanced cancers. The protocol was immunoSEQ multiplex PCR, while the TCRdb copy is restricted to in-frame clones and leaves out a portion. The sample includes some 78,000 clones, 86% of them seen just once. The sequenced sample was CD4+ or CD8+ T cells sorted from blood, obtained in a trial of the OX40 agonist ivuxolimab. The receptors originated from an adult with an advanced solid tumor such as melanoma, head and neck, liver or kidney cancer.

The rearrangement joins TRBV7-2 to TRBJ2-7; D is unclear. The CDR3 is made up of 13 amino acids. V was pared by 6 bases and J by 0 bases, with 9 bases between. CDR1 and CDR2 from the germline V gene are SGHTA and FQGNSA. DNA for the CDR3: TGTGCCAGCAGTAACCCGAACTCCTACGAGCAGTACTTC. Amino acids: CASSNPNSYEQYF.

The rearrangement joins TRBV18 to TRBJ1-4, with TRBD1 matching 9 bases. Germline CDR1 is KGHSH and CDR2 is LQKENI. CDR3 length: 16 amino acids. Unmatched junction bases numbered 5, after V lost 4 bases and J lost 2 bases. This CDR3 reads CASSRTGQGTNEKLFF. CDR3 DNA sequence: TGTGCCAGCTCACGTACGGGACAGGGTACTAATGAAAAACTGTTTTTT.

Regarding this clone: In the same sample, other DNA sequences code for this CDR3. The CDR3 sequence is CASRSGGGNQPQHF. The CDR3 coding sequence is TGTGCCAGCAGGTCAGGGGGCGGCAATCAGCCCCAGCATTTT. V is TRBV6-5 and J is TRBJ1-5; 8 bases are shared with TRBD1. CDR1 is MNHEY and CDR2 is SVGAGI in the germline V gene. CDR3 size: 14 residues. The V gene end was trimmed by 6 bases and the J gene end by 2 bases; junction bases not matched to a gene: 3.

J is TRBJ2-1 and V is TRBV7-2; 10 nucleotides match TRBD1. Germline V lookup: CDR1 SGHTA, CDR2 FQGNSA. V dropped 5 bases and J dropped 7; count of bases not matched to a gene: 11. This CDR3 has 16 amino acids. The CDR3 DNA reads as TGTGCCAGCAGCGCCCAGACAGGGGGCGCGGGGAATGAGCAGTTCTTC. Amino acid sequence: CASSAQTGGAGNEQFF.

This clone has a handful of counts. The chain couples TRBV2 to TRBJ1-1; D is undetermined. This CDR3 is built from 10 residues. The germline V and J ends were trimmed by 6 bases and 3 bases, with 2 bases remaining between them. In germline, CDR1 is SNHLY, CDR2 FYNNEI. CDR3: CASRYTEAFF. CDR3 sequence (DNA): TGTGCCAGCAGGTACACTGAAGCTTTCTTT.

The chain joins TRBV5-4 to TRBJ1-2, with D uncertain. Trimming removed 4 bases at V and 0 bases at J, with 13 bases between. CDR3 length: 15 amino acids. Looked up from germline, CDR1 is SGHNT and CDR2 is YYREEE (reference sequence). CDR3 nucleotides: TGTGCCAGCAGCCTCCAAGGCAATCCTAACTATGGCTACACCTTC. Amino acid sequence: CASSLQGNPNYGYTF.

This chain joins TRBV11-3 and TRBJ1-3; possible D gene TRBD1, 6 bases. Germline V gives CDR1 SGHNT, CDR2 YENEEA. The CDR3 is made up of 13 amino acids. Deletions cut 0 bases from V and 8 bases from J, with 8 bases between. The CDR3 DNA is TGTGCCAGCAGCTTAGAGGCAGGGGACACCATATATTTT. This translates into CASSLEAGDTIYF. Using reference TRBV11-3 and TRBJ1-3 for the parts outside the CDR3, the full variable domain is EAGVVQSPRYKIIEKKQPVAFWCNPISGHNTLYWYLQNLGQGPELLIRYENEEAVDDSQLPKDRFSAERLKGVDSTLKIQPAELGDSAVYLCASSLEAGDTIYFGEGSWLTVV.

This chain joins TRBV5-6 and TRBJ2-7; 7 bases fit TRBD1. The germline CDR1 and CDR2 sequences are SGHDT and YYEEEE. The CDR3 length is 13 residues. V was clipped by 5 bases and J by 7 bases; unmatched bases: 9. The CDR3 DNA reads as TGTGCCAGCAGGCCGACAGGGATAAGGGAGCAGTACTTC. This sequence encodes CASRPTGIREQYF.

The chain employs TRBV18 and TRBJ1-2; D is unclear. Trimming cost V 3 bases and J 3 bases, with 8 bases left between them. The CDR3 consists of 13 residues. CDR1 is KGHSH, CDR2 LQKENI, per germline. CDR3 DNA sequence: TGTGCCAGCTCACCGCTACCGGACTATGGCTACACCTTC. It codes for CASSPLPDYGYTF. The full variable domain, in which reference TRBV18 and TRBJ1-2 provide the parts outside the CDR3, is NAGVMQNPRHLVRRRGQEARLRCSPMKGHSHVYWYRQLPEEGLKFMVYLQKENIIDESGMPKERFSAEFPKEGPSILRIQQVVRGDSAAYFCASSPLPDYGYTFGSGTRLTVV.

The CDR3 loop reads CASGENTEAFF. The DNA of the CDR3 is TGTGCCAGCGGAGAGAACACTGAAGCTTTCTTT. J is TRBJ1-1 and V is TRBV6-5; D call uncertain. V was shortened by 8 bases and J by 1 base, with 5 bases between the two germline ends. The CDR3 has 11 residues. CDR1 and CDR2 from the germline V gene are MNHEY and SVGAGI.

The count of this clone is one. This sequence joins TRBV10-1 and TRBJ2-5, with D possibly being TRBD1 or TRBD2 (6 bases each). V was cut by 4 bases and J by 1 base, with 13 bases left in between. The germline CDR1 and CDR2 sequences are WNHNN and SYGVQD (reference sequence). The CDR3 has 15 residues. This CDR3 reads CASSVVRGPQETQYF. The CDR3 nucleotides are TGCGCCAGCAGTGTAGTACGGGGGCCCCAAGAGACCCAGTACTTC.

J is TRBJ2-5 and V is TRBV21-1; the table's TRBD2 call for D was not verified on the DNA. TRBV21-1 is noted as a pseudogene. CDR3 length equals 15 residues. CDR3 in amino acids: CASSKAGGPQETQYF. CDR3 DNA sequence: TGTGCCAGCAGCAAAGCGGGGGGGCCCCAAGAGACCCAGTACTTC.

This sequence joins TRBV19 and TRBJ1-4; a weak D match, TRBD1 (5 bases). In germline, CDR1 is LNHDA, CDR2 SQIVND (reference sequence). This CDR3 is 15 amino acids long. V was cut by 5 bases and J by 3 bases, with 13 bases left in between. The CDR3 is CASSPTGAANEKLFF. CDR3 in DNA: TGTGCCAGTAGTCCAACAGGTGCGGCTAATGAAAAACTGTTTTTT. Full variable domain (remainder filled in from reference TRBV19 and TRBJ1-4): DGGITQSPKYLFRKEGQNVTLSCEQNLNHDAMYWYRQDPGQGLRLIYYSQIVNDFQKGDIAEGYSVSREKKESFPLTVTSAQKNPTAFYLCASSPTGAANEKLFFGSGTQLSVL.

The chain has TRBV5-5 and TRBJ1-4; TRBD1 matches 8 bases. Trimming removed 4 bases from V and 8 bases from J; junction bases left unmatched: 10. The germline CDR1 and CDR2 sequences are SGHKS and YYEKEE (reference sequence). The CDR3 is 15 residues long. In DNA form, the CDR3 reads TGTGCCAGCAGCGTTCAGGGGGCGCCGGGGGAAAAACTGTTTTTT. It is translated as CASSVQGAPGEKLFF.

A few counts support this clone. The V gene is TRBV19, the J gene TRBJ2-2; D tentatively fits TRBD1 or TRBD2 (5 bases each). The V gene's germline CDR1 is LNHDA and CDR2 SQIVND (reference sequence). This CDR3 has 14 residues. V was pared by 6 bases and J by 2 bases, with 10 bases between. The CDR3 DNA sequence: TGTGCCAGTAGACGGGACCTCAACACCGGGGAGCTGTTTTTT. Protein product: CASRRDLNTGELFF.

The chain is built from TRBV9 and TRBJ2-2; the D is unclear. This CDR3 has 15 residues. The germline CDR1 and CDR2 sequences are SGDLS and YYNGEE. With 0 bases removed from V and 1 base from J, the gap between germline ends came to 7 bases. The CDR3 DNA follows: TGTGCCAGCAGCGTAGGGGCAGGGAACACCGGGGAGCTGTTTTTT. Translation gives CASSVGAGNTGELFF.

CDR3 sequence (DNA): TGTGCCAGCAGTGGGTGGGACGTCGGCTCTGGAAACACCATATATTTT. As protein: CASSGWDVGSGNTIYF. This chain connects TRBV6-1 to TRBJ1-3; a possible D gene is TRBD1 (5 bases). V gave up 4 bases and J gave up 0 bases, with 13 bases separating them. Germline-derived CDR1 and CDR2 are MNHNS and SASEGT. This CDR3 has 16 amino acids.

This chain joins TRBV18 and TRBJ2-2, with D maybe TRBD2 (5 bases). The length of the CDR3 is 15 residues. The germline V gene has CDR1 KGHSH and CDR2 LQKENI. Between the trimmed V and J ends, which lost 0 bases and 2 bases, there was a span of 7 bases. CDR3: CASSPPAANTGELFF. The DNA for the CDR3 is TGTGCCAGCTCACCACCAGCGGCTAACACCGGGGAGCTGTTTTTT.

This chain links TRBV6-6 with TRBJ2-5; D not certain. The germline gives CDR1 MNHNY, CDR2 SVGAGI (reference sequence). V dropped 5 bases and J dropped 1 base, with 5 bases sitting between them. The CDR3 consists of 12 residues. This CDR3 is CASSTSQETQYF. The CDR3 nucleotides read TGTGCCAGCAGTACATCCCAAGAGACCCAGTACTTC.

The chain joins TRBV28 to TRBJ2-7; a possible D gene is TRBD1 (7 bases). Germline CDR1 reads MDHEN; CDR2 reads SYDVKM. Trimming pared 5 bases from V and 3 bases from J, leaving 20 bases between. The CDR3 is 16 residues long. CDR3 amino acids: CASSTAGGFSHYEQYF. In DNA form, the CDR3 reads TGTGCCAGCAGTACAGCAGGGGGGTTTTCTCACTACGAGCAGTACTTC.